A single sample is the source of the 9 T cell receptor beta chains below, sequenced in a study of cytomegalovirus exposure and HLA in healthy donors. 60 Vbeta and 13 Jbeta primers were used in PCR. TCRdb's table, derived via immunoSEQ multiplex PCR, lists solely in-frame clones and lacks some. The profile shows some 110,000 clones, approximately 14% of them singletons. Sequencing input: PBMCs. These receptor sequences come from a female donor in good health and CMV-seronegative.

The genes are TRBV27 and TRBJ2-7, with TRBD2 matching over 10 bases. The V and J ends lost 6 bases and 6 bases, in that order; junction bases with no gene match: 17. The CDR3 loop spans 17 amino acids. The V gene's germline CDR1 is MNHEY and CDR2 SMNVEV (reference sequence). The CDR3 nucleotides are TGTGCCAGCAGCCCTATCGTCGGGAAGCGGGAGGGGGTCGAGCAGTACTTC. Its translation: CASSPIVGKREGVEQYF.

The chain couples TRBV30 to TRBJ2-1; tentative D call: TRBD2 (5 bases). Per the germline V gene, CDR1 is GTSNPN and CDR2 is SVGIG (reference sequence). The CDR3 runs to 13 residues. Trimming shortened V by 7 bases and J by 4 bases, and 14 bases separated the two germline ends. CDR3 bases: TGTGCCTACCGGAGGCCAGGTTACAATGAGCAGTTCTTC. The encoded protein is CAYRRPGYNEQFF.

This clone was counted only a few times. J is TRBJ1-1 and V is TRBV28; D unresolved. Trimming removed 5 bases from V and 0 bases from J, with 13 bases in between. Germline CDR1 and CDR2: MDHEN and SYDVKM. The CDR3 runs 15 residues. This CDR3 is CASSPPTPLNTEAFF. Here the CDR3 DNA reads TGTGCCAGCAGTCCCCCGACACCTTTGAACACTGAAGCTTTCTTT.

The rearrangement joins TRBV2 to TRBJ2-5, with 8 bases that match TRBD2. J was trimmed by 5 bases and V by 6 bases; bases with no gene match: 17. Germline assignment: CDR1 SNHLY and CDR2 FYNNEI. The CDR3 covers 17 residues. CDR3 nucleotides: TGTGCCAGCAGGAGAGACGGGAGAGCGGGAGTGGGGGAGACCCAGTACTTC. Translation: CASRRDGRAGVGETQYF.

This clone has just a few counts. V gene TRBV27 combines with J gene TRBJ2-3; TRBD1 matches at 9 bases. V lost 5 bases to trimming and J lost 5 bases; unmatched junction nucleotides: 8. Germline V gene sequence: CDR1 MNHEY, CDR2 SMNVEV (reference sequence). This CDR3 has 15 residues. CDR3 amino acids: CASSITGGGIDTQYF. CDR3 in DNA: TGTGCCAGCAGTATCACAGGGGGCGGGATAGATACGCAGTATTTT.

This clone has only a few counts. V and J are TRBV14 and TRBJ1-1; D perhaps matches TRBD1 (6 bases). Germline-derived CDR1 and CDR2 are SGHDN and FVKESK. CDR3 length: 15 amino acids. V was pared by 1 base and J by 5 bases, with 14 bases between. CDR3 sequence: CASSQVTGIGTEAFF. CDR3 bases: TGTGCCAGCAGCCAAGTAACAGGGATAGGGACTGAAGCTTTCTTT.

This clone was detected a few times. The chain recombines TRBV28 with TRBJ1-3; D is unresolved. CDR1 and CDR2 from the germline V gene are MDHEN and SYDVKM. The CDR3 is 15 residues long. V was pared by 1 base and J by 2 bases, with 9 bases between. The CDR3 DNA is TGTGCCAGCAGTTTATCATCGGAGGCTGGAAACACCATATATTTT. It yields the protein CASSLSSEAGNTIYF.

This rearrangement joins TRBV6-6 to TRBJ1-1, with D unresolved. Germline lookup yields CDR1 MNHNY and CDR2 SVGAGI (reference sequence). The CDR3 runs 14 residues. V was shortened by 4 bases and J by 5 bases, with 14 bases between the two germline ends. CDR3 sequence: CASSSSPGGTEAFF. The DNA for the CDR3 is TGTGCCAGCAGTTCCTCGCCAGGTGGGACTGAAGCTTTCTTT.

The gene calls are TRBV13 and TRBJ2-2, with 7 bases lining up with TRBD2. The CDR3 has 14 residues. The germline V gene has CDR1 PRHDT and CDR2 FYEKMQ (reference sequence). J lost 7 bases, V lost 5 bases, and 7 bases had no gene match. CDR3 in amino acids: CASSPREWVGELFF. The CDR3 DNA follows: TGTGCCAGCAGCCCGCGGGAGTGGGTCGGGGAGCTGTTTTTT.